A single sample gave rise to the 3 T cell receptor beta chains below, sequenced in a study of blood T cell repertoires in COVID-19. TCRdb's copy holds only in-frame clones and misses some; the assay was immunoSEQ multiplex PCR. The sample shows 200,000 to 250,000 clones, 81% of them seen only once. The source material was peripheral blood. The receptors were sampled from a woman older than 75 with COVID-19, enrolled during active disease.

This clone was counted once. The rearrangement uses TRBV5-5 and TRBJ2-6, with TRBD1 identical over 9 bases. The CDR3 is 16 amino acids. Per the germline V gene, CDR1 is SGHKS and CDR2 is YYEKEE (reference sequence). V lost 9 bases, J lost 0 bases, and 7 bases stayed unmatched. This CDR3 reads CATPGQGFSGANVLTF. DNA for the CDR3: TGTGCCACCCCGGGACAGGGATTCTCTGGGGCCAACGTCCTGACTTTC. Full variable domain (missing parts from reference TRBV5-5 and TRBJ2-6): DAGVTQSPTHLIKTRGQQVTLRCSPISGHKSVSWYQQVLGQGPQFIFQYYEKEERGRGNFPDRFSARQFPNYSSELNVNALLLGDSALYLCATPGQGFSGANVLTFGAGSRLTVL.

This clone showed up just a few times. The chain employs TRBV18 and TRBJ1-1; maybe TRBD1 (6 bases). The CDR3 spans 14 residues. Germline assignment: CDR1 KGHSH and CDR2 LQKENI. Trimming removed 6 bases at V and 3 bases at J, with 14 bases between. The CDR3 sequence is CASSFLQGHTEAFF. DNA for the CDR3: TGTGCCAGCTCGTTCCTACAGGGACACACTGAAGCTTTCTTT.

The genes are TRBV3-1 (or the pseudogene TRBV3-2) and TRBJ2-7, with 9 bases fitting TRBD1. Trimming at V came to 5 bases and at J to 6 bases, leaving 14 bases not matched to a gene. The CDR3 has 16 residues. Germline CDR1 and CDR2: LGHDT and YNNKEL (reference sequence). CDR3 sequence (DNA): TGTGCCAGCAGCTTGTGCCCGGGACAGGGAGCCTGCGAGCAGTACTTC. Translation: CASSLCPGQGACEQYF.